This T cell receptor (beta chain) was sequenced during a study of cytomegalovirus exposure and HLA in healthy donors. PCR primers comprised 60 Vbeta and 13 Jbeta primers. Generated by immunoSEQ multiplex PCR, the TCRdb table keeps only in-frame clones and is missing some. This sample has approximately 110,000 clones, with around 67% found just once. Study-wide points: Cytomegalovirus association was assigned to approximately 160 TCR beta chains. Per a later analysis, 18,000 or so TCR beta sequences showed association with HLA alleles at 0.05 false discovery rate. As immune exposure information, only CMV serostatus was available.

Germline V lookup: CDR1 SGHRS, CDR2 YFSETQ. The CDR3 is made up of 17 amino acids. V shed 4 bases and J 8 bases; nucleotides not matched to a gene: 19. Donors were ostensibly healthy at sampling, although undocumented immune exposures were probable. A note on this clone: Its antigen is unidentified.

The sequence derives from a man aged 60-69 years in good health and CMV-seropositive. The chain is built from TRBV5-1 and TRBJ1-1; TRBD1 matches at 8 bases. The sequencing input was PBMCs. CDR3 loop: CASSPTGAQSWTSEAFF. The DNA of the CDR3 is TGCGCCAGCAGCCCGACAGGGGCACAGTCTTGGACCTCCGAAGCTTTCTTT.